These T cell receptor beta chains were read from a single sample in a study of blood T cell repertoires in COVID-19. TCRdb keeps only in-frame clones here, not all; method: immunoSEQ multiplex PCR. This sample yields more than 95,000 clones, of which 80% to 95% are seen a single time; around 2.1% belongs to the top ten. Sequencing was carried out using peripheral blood. The receptors shown here come from a man in his fifties with COVID-19, enrolled during active disease. Both conserved end residues are part of each CDR3. D genes are given only for firm matches. Clone size appears in some rows only: once, few, many, or a class for an expanded clone.

>-|-|TRBJ1-2|TRBV4-1
TGCGCCAGCAGCCAACCAACAGGGTATGGCTACACCTTC
CASSQPTGYGYTF
>-|-|TRBJ1-5|TRBV7-2
TGTGCCAGCAGCCCGCCGGGGGGGAGCAATCAGCCCCAGCATTTT
CASSPPGGSNQPQHF
>-|-|TRBJ1-5|TRBV6-2/TRBV6-3
TGTGCCAGCAGTTCCCCCCGGGACATCGGCAATCAGCCCCAGCATTTT
CASSSPRDIGNQPQHF
>-|-|TRBJ1-4|TRBV29-1
TGCAGCGTTAGACGGGGGGGAGAGGCTAATGAAAAACTGTTTTTT
CSVRRGGEANEKLFF
>-|TRBD1|TRBJ2-3|TRBV6-1
TGTGCCAGCAGTGAACCGACAGGGGCTTTCACAGATACGCAGTATTTT
CASSEPTGAFTDTQYF
>-|TRBD1|TRBJ2-5|TRBV19
TGTGCCAGTAGCATAGCCGGGACAGGGAAGATCCAGTACTTC
CASSIAGTGKIQYF
>-|TRBD1|TRBJ2-2|TRBV11-2
TGTGCCAGCAGCTTGAGGGACAGGGTTACCGGGGAGCTGTTTTTT
CASSLRDRVTGELFF
>-|TRBD1|TRBJ2-5|TRBV19
TGTGCCAGTATCCCGGTGTCCGGGACAGGGGAGGAGACCCAGTACTTC
CASIPVSGTGEETQYF
>-|TRBD2|TRBJ2-3|TRBV20-1
TGCAGTGCTAGTACTCTAGCGGGGGGCACAGATACGCAGTATTTT
CSASTLAGGTDTQYF
>-|-|TRBJ1-5|TRBV12-3/TRBV12-4
TGTGCCAGCAGACGCCAGAATCAGCCCCAGCATTTT
CASRRQNQPQHF
>-|-|TRBJ1-4|TRBV5-1
TGCGCCAGCAGGGGGGCCGGGTCCCCAAACGAAAAACTGTTTTTT
CASRGAGSPNEKLFF
>-|-|TRBJ2-3|TRBV18
TGTGCCAGCCGGGGATCGGGAGAAGGATCGAATACGCAGTATTTT
CASRGSGEGSNTQYF
>once|-|TRBJ1-1|TRBV5-1
TGCGCCAGCAGCTTGGGACAGTACACTGAAGCTTTCTTT
CASSLGQYTEAFF
>-|TRBD2|TRBJ2-3|TRBV30
TGTGCCTGGACCCCTGGGGGTCTAGCGGGACCCTGTTTT
CAWTPGGLAGPCF
>-|-|TRBJ2-1|TRBV24-1
TGTGCCACCAGTGCCGGGTTTGGCTACAATGAGCAGTTCTTC
CATSAGFGYNEQFF
>-|-|TRBJ1-1|TRBV6-5
TGTGCCAGCAGCAGGACATACAACACTGAAGCTTTCTTT
CASSRTYNTEAFF
>-|-|TRBJ2-4|TRBV27
TGTGCCAGTTATTCGAGGTCCAAAAACATTCAGTACTTC
CASYSRSKNIQYF